This TCR beta chain is from a study of cytotoxic CD8 clonotypes in ibrutinib-treated CLL. Study observations and caveats: Sustained-remission patients were sampled at one set of times and progressing patients at different ones.

To note about this clone: Its matching antigen is unknown.

Generated by immunoSEQ multiplex PCR, the TCRdb table keeps only in-frame clones and is missing some. Of about 130,000 clones listed, about 79% are singletons. This clonotype originated in a human donor with chronic lymphocytic leukemia. Material: PBMCs, obtained after 12 months of ibrutinib treatment.

The CDR3 spells CASRFLRSTYEQYF. The CDR3 nucleotides are TGTGCCAGCAGGTTTCTCAGGTCAACCTACGAGCAGTACTTC. This chain links TRBV28 with TRBJ2-7, with D unresolved. The CDR3 runs 14 residues. Between the trimmed V and J ends, which lost 6 bases and 2 bases, there was a span of 14 bases. Germline CDR1 reads MDHEN; CDR2 reads SYDVKM.